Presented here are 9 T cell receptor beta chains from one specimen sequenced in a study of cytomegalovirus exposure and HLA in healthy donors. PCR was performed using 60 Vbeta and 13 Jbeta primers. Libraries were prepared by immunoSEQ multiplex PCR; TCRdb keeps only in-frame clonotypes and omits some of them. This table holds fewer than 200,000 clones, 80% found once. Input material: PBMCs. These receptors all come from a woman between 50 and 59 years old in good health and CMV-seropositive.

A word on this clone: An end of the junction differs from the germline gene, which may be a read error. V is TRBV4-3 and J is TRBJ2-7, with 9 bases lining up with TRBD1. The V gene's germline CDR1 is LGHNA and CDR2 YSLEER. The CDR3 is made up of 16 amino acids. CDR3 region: CASSQDRGTGSSEQYF. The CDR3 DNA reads TGCGCCAGCAGCCAAGATCGTGGGACAGGGTCCTCCGAGCAGTACTTC.

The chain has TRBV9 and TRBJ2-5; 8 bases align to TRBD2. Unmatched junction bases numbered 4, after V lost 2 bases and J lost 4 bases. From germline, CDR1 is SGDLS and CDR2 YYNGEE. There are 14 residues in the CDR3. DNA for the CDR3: TGTGCCAGCAGCGTCGGGGGGGGCGCAGAGACCCAGTACTTC. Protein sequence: CASSVGGGAETQYF.

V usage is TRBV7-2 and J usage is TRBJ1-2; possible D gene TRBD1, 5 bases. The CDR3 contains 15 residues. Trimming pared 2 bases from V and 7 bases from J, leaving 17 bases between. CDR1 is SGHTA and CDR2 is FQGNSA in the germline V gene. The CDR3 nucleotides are TGTGCCAGCAGCTTAATGGGCAGGGCTGATTCTGGCTACACCTTC. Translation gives CASSLMGRADSGYTF.

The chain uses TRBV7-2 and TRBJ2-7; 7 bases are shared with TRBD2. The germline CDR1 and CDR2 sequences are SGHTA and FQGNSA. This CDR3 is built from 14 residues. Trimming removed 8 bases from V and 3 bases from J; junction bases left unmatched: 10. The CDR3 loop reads CASRPTSPHYEQYF. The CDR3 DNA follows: TGTGCCAGCCGTCCGACTAGCCCCCACTACGAGCAGTACTTC.

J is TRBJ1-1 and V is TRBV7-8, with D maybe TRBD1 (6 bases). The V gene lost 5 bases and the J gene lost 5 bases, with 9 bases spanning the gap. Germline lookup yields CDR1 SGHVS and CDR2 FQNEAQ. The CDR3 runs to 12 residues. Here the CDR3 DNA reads TGTGCCAGCAGCCCGGACAGAACTGAAGCTTTCTTT. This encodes CASSPDRTEAFF.

The CDR3 DNA follows: TGTGCCTGGAGTGGGGCGGGGCCTCCGGCTCAGAGGCAGTACTTC. Translating it yields CAWSGAGPPAQRQYF. The gene calls are TRBV30 and TRBJ2-5; TRBD2 might be the D (6 bases). CDR1 is GTSNPN and CDR2 is SVGIG in the germline V gene (reference sequence). The V end lost 1 base, the J end lost 11 bases, and 23 bases lay between the germline ends. This CDR3 has 15 residues.

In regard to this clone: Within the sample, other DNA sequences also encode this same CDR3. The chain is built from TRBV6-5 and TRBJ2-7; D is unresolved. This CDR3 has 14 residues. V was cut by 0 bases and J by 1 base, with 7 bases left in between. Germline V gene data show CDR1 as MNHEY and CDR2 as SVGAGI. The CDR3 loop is CASSYSGSSYEQYF. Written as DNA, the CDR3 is TGTGCCAGCAGTTACTCGGGCAGTTCCTACGAGCAGTACTTC.

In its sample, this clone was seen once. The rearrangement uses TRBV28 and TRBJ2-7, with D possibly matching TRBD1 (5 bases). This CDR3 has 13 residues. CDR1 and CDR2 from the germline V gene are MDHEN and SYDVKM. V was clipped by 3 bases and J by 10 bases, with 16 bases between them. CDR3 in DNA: TGTGCCAGCAGTTTTAAAGCAGGGTGGGCTCAGTACTTC. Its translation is CASSFKAGWAQYF.

The CDR3 nucleotides read TGTGCCAGCTCATCCTCCGAAGCCTCTGGAAACACCATATATTTT. It is translated as CASSSSEASGNTIYF. V and J are TRBV18 and TRBJ1-3; no definite D call. Trimming removed 5 bases at V and 0 bases at J, with 11 bases between. The germline gives CDR1 KGHSH, CDR2 LQKENI. The CDR3 is 15 amino acids.